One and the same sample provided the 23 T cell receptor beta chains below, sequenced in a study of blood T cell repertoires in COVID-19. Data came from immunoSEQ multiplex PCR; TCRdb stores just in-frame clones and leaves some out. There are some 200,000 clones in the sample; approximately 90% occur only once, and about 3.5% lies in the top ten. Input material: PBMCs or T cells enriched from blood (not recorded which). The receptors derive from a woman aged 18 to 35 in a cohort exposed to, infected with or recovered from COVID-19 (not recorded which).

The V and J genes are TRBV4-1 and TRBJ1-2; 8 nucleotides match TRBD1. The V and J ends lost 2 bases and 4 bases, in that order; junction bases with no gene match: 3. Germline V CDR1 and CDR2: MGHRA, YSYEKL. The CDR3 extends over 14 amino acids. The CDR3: CASSQRQGIYGYTF. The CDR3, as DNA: TGCGCCAGCAGCCAAAGACAGGGGATCTATGGCTACACCTTC.

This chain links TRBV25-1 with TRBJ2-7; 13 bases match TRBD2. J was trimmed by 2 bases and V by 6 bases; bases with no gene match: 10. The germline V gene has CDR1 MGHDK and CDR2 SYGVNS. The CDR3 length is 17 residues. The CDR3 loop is CASSLGLAGSLAYEQYF. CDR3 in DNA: TGTGCCAGCAGCTTGGGACTAGCGGGATCGTTGGCCTACGAGCAGTACTTC.

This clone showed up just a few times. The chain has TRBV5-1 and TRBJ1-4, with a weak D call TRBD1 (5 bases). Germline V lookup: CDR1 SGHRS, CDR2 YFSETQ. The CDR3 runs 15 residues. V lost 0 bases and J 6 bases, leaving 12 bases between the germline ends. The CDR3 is CASSLADSPDEKLFF. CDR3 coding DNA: TGCGCCAGCAGCTTGGCCGACAGCCCGGATGAAAAACTGTTTTTT.

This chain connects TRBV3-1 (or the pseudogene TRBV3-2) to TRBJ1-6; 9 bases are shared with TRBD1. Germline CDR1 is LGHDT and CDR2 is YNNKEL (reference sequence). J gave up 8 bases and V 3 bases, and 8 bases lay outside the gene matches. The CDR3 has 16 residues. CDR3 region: CASSQLGTGIYSPLHF. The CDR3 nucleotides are TGTGCCAGCAGCCAGCTCGGGACAGGGATTTATTCACCCCTCCACTTT.

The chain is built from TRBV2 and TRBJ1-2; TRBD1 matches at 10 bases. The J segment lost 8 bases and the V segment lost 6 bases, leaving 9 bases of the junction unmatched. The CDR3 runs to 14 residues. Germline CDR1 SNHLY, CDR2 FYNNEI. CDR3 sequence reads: CASSGSDRGRGYTF. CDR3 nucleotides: TGTGCCAGCAGCGGCTCCGACAGGGGGCGAGGCTACACCTTC.

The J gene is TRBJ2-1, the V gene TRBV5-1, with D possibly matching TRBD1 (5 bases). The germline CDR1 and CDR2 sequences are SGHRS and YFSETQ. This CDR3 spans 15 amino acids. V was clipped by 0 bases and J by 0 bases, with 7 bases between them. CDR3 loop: CASSLGGASYNEQFF. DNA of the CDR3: TGCGCCAGCAGCTTGGGTGGGGCCTCCTACAATGAGCAGTTCTTC. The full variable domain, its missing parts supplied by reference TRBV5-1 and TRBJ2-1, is KAGVTQTPRYLIKTRGQQVTLSCSPISGHRSVSWYQQTPGQGLQFLFEYFSETQRNKGNFPGRFSGRQFSNSRSEMNVSTLELGDSALYLCASSLGGASYNEQFFGPGTRLTVL.

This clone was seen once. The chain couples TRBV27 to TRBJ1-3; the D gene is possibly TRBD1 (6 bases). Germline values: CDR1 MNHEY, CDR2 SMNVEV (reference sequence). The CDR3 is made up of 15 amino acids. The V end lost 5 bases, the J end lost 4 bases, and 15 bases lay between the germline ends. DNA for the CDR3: TGTGCCAGCAGTCAGGCCGGGACACACGGAAACACCATATATTTT. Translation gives CASSQAGTHGNTIYF.

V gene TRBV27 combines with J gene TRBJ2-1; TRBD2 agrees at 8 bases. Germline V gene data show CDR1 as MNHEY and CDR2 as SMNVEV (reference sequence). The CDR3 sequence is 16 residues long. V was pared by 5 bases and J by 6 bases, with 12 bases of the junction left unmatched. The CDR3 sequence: CASSNRAGGNGNEQFF. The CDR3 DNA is TGTGCCAGCAGTAATCGGGCGGGGGGCAATGGCAATGAGCAGTTCTTC.

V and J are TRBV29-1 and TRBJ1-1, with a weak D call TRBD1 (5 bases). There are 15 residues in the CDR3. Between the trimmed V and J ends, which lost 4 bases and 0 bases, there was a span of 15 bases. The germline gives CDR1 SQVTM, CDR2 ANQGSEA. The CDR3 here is CSVAFSTVMNTEAFF. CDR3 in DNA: TGCAGCGTTGCTTTTTCGACAGTTATGAACACTGAAGCTTTCTTT.

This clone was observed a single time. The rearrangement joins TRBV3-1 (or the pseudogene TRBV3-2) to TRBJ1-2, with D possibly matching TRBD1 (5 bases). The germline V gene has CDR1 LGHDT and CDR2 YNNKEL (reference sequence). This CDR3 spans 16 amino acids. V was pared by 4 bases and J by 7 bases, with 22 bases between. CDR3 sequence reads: CASSPPLWQGSSGYTF. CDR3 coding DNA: TGTGCCAGCAGCCCTCCCCTTTGGCAGGGTAGTTCTGGCTACACCTTC.

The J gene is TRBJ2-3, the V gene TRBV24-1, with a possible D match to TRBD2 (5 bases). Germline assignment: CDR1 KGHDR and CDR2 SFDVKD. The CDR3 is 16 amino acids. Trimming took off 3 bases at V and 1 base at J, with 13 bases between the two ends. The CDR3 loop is CATSDPAAARTDTQYF. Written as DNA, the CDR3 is TGTGCCACCAGTGATCCAGCGGCAGCACGCACAGATACGCAGTATTTT.

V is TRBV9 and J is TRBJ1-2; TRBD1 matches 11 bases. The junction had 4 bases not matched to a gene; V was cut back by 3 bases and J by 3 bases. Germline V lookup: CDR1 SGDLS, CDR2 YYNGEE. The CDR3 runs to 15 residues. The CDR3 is CASSAGTGGDYGYTF. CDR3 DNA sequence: TGTGCCAGCAGCGCCGGGACAGGGGGGGACTATGGCTACACCTTC.

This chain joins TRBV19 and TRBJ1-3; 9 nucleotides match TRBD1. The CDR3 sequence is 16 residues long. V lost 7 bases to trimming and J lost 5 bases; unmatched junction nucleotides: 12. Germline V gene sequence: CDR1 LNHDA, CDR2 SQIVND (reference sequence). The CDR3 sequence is CASTKSAGQGRNTIYF. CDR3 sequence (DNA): TGTGCCAGTACCAAATCAGCGGGACAGGGTCGAAACACCATATATTTT.

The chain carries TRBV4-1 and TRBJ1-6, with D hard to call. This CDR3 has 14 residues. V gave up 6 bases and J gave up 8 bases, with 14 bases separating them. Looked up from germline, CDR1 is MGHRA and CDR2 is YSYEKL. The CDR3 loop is CASRPTESDSPLHF. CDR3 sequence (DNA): TGCGCCAGCAGACCTACCGAGTCGGATTCACCCCTCCACTTT.

The DNA of the CDR3 is TGTGCCAGCTCACCGCAGGGGGACTTTGGTGAAGCTTTCTTT. Translating gives CASSPQGDFGEAFF. V usage is TRBV18 and J usage is TRBJ1-1, with 7 bases lining up with TRBD1. In germline, CDR1 is KGHSH, CDR2 LQKENI. V gave up 3 bases and J gave up 7 bases; unmatched junction bases: 8. This CDR3 comprises 14 residues.

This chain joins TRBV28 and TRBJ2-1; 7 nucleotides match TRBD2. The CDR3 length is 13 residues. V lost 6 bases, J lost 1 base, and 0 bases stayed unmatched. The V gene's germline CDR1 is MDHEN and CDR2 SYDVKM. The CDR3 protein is CASRRGSYNEQFF. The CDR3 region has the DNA TGTGCCAGCAGGCGGGGGTCCTACAATGAGCAGTTCTTC.

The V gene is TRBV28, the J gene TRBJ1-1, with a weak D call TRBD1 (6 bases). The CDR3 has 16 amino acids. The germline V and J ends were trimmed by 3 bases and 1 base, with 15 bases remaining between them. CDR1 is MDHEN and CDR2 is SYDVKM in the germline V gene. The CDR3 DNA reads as TGTGCCAGCAGTTTCGCGGACAGTTTCCAGAACACTGAAGCTTTCTTT. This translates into CASSFADSFQNTEAFF.

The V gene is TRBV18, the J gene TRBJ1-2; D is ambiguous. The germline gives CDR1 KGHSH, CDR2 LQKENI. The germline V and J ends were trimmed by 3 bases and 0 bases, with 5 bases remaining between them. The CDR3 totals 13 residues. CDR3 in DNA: TGTGCCAGCTCACCCGGGACTAACTATGGCTACACCTTC. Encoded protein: CASSPGTNYGYTF.

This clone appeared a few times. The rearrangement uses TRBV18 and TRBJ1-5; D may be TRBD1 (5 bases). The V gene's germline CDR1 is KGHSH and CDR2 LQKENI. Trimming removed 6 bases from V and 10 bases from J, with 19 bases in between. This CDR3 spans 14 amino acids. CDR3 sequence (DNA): TGTGCCAGCTCCGGGGGGGACGGAGCCCTCCCCCAGCATTTT. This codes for CASSGGDGALPQHF.

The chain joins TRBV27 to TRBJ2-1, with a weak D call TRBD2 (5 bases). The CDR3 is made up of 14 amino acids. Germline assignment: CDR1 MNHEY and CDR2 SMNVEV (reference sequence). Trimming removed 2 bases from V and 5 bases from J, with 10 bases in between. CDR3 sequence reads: CASSLLRENNEQFF. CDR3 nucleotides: TGTGCCAGCAGTTTACTCCGGGAAAACAATGAGCAGTTCTTC.

This CDR3 reads CASSPDRDSGGELFF. CDR3 sequence (DNA): TGTGCCAGCAGCCCTGACAGGGACTCGGGCGGGGAGCTGTTTTTT. The chain recombines TRBV2 with TRBJ2-2; possibly TRBD1 for D (7 bases). The germline CDR1 and CDR2 sequences are SNHLY and FYNNEI. This CDR3 spans 15 amino acids. Trimming took off 6 bases at V and 7 bases at J, with 18 bases between the two ends.

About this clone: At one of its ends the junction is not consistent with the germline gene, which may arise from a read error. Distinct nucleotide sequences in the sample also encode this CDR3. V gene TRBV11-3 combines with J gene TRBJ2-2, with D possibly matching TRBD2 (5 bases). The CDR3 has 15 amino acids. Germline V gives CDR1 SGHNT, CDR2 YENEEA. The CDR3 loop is CASSSGSGLSGELFF. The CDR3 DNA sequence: TGTGCTAGCAGCTCGGGGTCAGGCTTAAGCGGGGAGCTGTTTTTT. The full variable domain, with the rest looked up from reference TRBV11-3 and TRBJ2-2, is EAGVVQSPRYKIIEKKQPVAFWCNPISGHNTLYWYLQNLGQGPELLIRYENEEAVDDSQLPKDRFSAERLKGVDSTLKIQPAELGDSAVYLCASSSGSGLSGELFFGEGSRLTVL.

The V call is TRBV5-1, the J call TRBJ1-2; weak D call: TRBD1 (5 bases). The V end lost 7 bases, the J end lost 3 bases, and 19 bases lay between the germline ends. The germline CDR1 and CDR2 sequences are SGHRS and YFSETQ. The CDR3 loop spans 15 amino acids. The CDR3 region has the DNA TGCGCCAGCCGACCCCGGGGGGATCAGGACTATGGCTACACCTTC. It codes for CASRPRGDQDYGYTF.